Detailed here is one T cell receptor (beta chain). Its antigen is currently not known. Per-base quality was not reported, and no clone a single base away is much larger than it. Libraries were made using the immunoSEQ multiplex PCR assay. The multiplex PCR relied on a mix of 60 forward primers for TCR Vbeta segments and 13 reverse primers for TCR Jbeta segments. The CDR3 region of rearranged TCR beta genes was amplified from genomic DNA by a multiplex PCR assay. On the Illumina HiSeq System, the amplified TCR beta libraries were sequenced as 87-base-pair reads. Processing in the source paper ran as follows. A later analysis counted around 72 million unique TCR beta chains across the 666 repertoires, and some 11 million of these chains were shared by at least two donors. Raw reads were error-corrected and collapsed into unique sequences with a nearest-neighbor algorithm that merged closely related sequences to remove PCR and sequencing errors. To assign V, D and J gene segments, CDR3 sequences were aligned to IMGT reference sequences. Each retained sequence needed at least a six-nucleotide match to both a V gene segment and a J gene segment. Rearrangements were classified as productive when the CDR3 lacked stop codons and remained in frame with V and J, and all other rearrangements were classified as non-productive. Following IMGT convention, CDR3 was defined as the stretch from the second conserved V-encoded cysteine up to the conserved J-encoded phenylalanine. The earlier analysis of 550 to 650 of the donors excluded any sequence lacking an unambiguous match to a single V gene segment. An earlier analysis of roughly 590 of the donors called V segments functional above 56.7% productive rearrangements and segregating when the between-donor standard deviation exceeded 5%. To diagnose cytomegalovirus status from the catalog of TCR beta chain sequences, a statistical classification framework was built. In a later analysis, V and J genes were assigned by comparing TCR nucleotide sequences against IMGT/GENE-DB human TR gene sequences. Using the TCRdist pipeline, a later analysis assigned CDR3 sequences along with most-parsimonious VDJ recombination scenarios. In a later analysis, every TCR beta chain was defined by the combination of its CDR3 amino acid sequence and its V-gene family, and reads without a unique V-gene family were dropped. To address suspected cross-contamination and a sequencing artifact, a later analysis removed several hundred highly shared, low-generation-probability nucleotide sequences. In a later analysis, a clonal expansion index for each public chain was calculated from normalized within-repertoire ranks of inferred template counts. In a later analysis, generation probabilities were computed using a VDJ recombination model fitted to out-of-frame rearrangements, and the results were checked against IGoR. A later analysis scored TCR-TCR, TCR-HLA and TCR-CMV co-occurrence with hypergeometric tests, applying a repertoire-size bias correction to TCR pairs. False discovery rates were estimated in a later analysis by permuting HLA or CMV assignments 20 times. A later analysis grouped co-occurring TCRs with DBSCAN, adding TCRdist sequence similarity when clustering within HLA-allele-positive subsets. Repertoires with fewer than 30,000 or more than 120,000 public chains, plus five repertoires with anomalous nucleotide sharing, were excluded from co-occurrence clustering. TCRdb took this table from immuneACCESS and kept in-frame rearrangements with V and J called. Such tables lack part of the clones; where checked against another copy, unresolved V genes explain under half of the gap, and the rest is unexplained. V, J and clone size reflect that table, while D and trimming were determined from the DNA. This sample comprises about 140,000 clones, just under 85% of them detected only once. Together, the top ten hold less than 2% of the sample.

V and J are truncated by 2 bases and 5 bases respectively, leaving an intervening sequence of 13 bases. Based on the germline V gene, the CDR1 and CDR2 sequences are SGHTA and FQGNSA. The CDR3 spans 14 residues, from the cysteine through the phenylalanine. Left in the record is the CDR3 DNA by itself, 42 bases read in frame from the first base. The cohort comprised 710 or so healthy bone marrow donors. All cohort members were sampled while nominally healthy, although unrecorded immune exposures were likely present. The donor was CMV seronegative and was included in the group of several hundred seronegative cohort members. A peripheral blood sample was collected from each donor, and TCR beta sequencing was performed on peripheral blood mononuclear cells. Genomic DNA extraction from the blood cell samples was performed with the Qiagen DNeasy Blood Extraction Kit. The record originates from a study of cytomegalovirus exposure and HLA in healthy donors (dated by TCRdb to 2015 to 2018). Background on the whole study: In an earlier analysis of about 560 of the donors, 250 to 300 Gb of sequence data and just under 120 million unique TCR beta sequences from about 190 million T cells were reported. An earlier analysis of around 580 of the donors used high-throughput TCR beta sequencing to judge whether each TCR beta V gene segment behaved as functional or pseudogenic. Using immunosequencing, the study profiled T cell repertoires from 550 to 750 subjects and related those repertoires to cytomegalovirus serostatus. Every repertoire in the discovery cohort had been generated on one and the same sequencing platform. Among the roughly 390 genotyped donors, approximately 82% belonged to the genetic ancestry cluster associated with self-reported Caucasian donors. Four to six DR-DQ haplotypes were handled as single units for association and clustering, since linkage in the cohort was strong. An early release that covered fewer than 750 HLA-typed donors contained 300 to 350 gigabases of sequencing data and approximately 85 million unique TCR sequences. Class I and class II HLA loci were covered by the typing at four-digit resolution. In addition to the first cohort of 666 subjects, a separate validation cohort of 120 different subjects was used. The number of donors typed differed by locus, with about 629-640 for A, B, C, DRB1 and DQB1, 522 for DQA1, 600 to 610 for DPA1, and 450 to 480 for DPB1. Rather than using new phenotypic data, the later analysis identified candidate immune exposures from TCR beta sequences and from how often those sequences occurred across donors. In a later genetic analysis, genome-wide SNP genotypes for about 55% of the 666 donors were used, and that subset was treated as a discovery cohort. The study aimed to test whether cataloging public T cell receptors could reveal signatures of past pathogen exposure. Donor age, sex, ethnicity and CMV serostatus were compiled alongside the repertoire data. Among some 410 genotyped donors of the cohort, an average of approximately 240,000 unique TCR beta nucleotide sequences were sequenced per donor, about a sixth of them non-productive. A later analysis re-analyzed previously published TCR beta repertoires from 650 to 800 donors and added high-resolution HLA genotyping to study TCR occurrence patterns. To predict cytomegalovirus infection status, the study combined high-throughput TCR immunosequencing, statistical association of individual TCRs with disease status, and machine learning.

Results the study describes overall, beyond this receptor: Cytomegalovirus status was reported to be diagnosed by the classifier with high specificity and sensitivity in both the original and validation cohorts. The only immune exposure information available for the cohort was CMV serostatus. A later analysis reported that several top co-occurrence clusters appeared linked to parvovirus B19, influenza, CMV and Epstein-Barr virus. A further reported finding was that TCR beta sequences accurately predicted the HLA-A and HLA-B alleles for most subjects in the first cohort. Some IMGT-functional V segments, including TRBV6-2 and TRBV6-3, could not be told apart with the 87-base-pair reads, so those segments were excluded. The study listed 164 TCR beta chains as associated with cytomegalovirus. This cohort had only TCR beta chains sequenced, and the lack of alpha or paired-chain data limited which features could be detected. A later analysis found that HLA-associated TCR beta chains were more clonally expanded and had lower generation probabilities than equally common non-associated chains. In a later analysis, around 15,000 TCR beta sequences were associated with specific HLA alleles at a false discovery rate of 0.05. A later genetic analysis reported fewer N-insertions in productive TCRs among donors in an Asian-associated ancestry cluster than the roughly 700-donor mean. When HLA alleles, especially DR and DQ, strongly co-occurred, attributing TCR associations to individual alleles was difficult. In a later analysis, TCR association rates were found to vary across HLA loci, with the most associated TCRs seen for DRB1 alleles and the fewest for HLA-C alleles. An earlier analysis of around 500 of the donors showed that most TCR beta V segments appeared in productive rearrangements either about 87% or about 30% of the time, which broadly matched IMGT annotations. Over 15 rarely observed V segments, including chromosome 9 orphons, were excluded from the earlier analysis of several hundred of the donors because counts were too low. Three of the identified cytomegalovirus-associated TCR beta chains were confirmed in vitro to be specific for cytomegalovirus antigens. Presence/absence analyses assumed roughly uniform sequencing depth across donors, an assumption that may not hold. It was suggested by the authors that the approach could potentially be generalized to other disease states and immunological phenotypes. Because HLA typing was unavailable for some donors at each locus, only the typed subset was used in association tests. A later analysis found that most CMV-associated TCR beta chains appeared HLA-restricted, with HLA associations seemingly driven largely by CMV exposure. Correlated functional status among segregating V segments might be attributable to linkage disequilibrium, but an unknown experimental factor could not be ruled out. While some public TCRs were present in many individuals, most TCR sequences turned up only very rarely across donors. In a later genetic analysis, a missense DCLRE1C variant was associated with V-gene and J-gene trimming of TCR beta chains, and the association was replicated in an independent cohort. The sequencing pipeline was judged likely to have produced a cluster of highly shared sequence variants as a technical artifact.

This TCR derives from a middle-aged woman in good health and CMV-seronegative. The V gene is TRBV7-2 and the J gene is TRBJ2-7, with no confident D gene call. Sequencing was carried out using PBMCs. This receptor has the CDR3 CASSLIFRRDEQYF. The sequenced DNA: TGTGCCAGCAGCTTAATATTCCGTCGAGACGAGCAGTACTTC. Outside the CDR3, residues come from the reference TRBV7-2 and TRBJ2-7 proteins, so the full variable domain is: GAGVSQSPSNKVTEKGKDVELRCDPISGHTALYWYRQSLGQGLEFLIYFQGNSAPDKSGLPSDRFSAERTGGSVSTLTIQRTQQEDSAVYLCASSLIFRRDEQYFGPGTRLTVT.